The sequence of this T cell receptor (beta chain) was determined in a study of cytomegalovirus exposure and HLA in healthy donors. PCR used 60 Vbeta primers and 13 Jbeta primers. Sequenced by immunoSEQ multiplex PCR; TCRdb stores in-frame clones only, minus some. The sample has 150,000 to 200,000 clones; roughly 75% are singletons. Looked up from germline, CDR1 is LNHDA and CDR2 is SQIVND (reference sequence). Trimming took off 6 bases at V and 0 bases at J, with 12 bases between the two ends. This CDR3 contains 14 residues. The source of this sequence is a young woman in good health and CMV-seronegative. V usage is TRBV19 and J usage is TRBJ2-7, with unresolved D. Input material: PBMCs. The CDR3 loop reads CASRSPGSSYEQYF. The CDR3 DNA reads TGTGCCAGTAGGAGTCCAGGAAGCTCCTACGAGCAGTACTTC.